Below are 5 T cell receptor beta chains sequenced from a single sample in a study of cytomegalovirus exposure and HLA in healthy donors. PCR primers comprised 60 Vbeta and 13 Jbeta primers. Profiling relied on immunoSEQ multiplex PCR, and the TCRdb table lists in-frame clones only, not all of them. The sample has some 130,000 clones, approximately 63% seen once. Material for sequencing was PBMCs. The source of these receptors is a woman aged 55 to 70 in good health and CMV-seropositive.

The V and J genes are TRBV4-1 and TRBJ1-1; D is unclear. CDR1 and CDR2 (germline): MGHRA, YSYEKL. The CDR3 runs to 12 residues. V was shortened by 0 bases and J by 10 bases, with 9 bases between the two germline ends. The CDR3 nucleotides are TGCGCCAGCAGCCAAGAGGGAGAAACAGCTTTCTTT. It is translated as CASSQEGETAFF.

This clone was recorded only once. This chain joins TRBV2 and TRBJ1-5, with D possibly matching TRBD1 (6 bases). The CDR3 sequence is 13 residues long. CDR1 SNHLY and CDR2 FYNNEI come from the germline V gene. Trimming left V 5 bases short and J 6 bases short, with 11 bases between. CDR3 coding DNA: TGTGCCAGCAGTCCCTCGGACAGTCAGCCCCAGCATTTT. This translates into CASSPSDSQPQHF.

The gene calls are TRBV25-1 and TRBJ1-4; the match to TRBD1 covers 8 bases. Germline V gene sequence: CDR1 MGHDK, CDR2 SYGVNS. J was trimmed by 5 bases and V by 3 bases; bases with no gene match: 5. This CDR3 comprises 15 residues. The CDR3 nucleotides are TGTGCCAGCAGTGAGGGGACAGGAAAGAATGAAAAACTGTTTTTT. Its protein product is CASSEGTGKNEKLFF.

The chain couples TRBV5-1 to TRBJ2-1; 9 nucleotides agree with TRBD1. The CDR3 has 13 amino acids. Trimming removed 0 bases from V and 15 bases from J; junction bases left unmatched: 7. Germline lookup yields CDR1 SGHRS and CDR2 YFSETQ. The chain's CDR3 is CASSLETGTGLFF. The DNA for the CDR3 is TGCGCCAGCAGCTTGGAAACAGGGACAGGGTTGTTCTTC.

The V and J genes are TRBV4-2 and TRBJ1-4; 9 positions match TRBD1. Losses at the gene ends were 4 bases for V and 6 bases for J; bases not matched to a gene: 6. The CDR3 is made up of 15 amino acids. Germline V gene data show CDR1 as LGHNA and CDR2 as YNFKEQ. CDR3 in DNA: TGTGCCAGCAGCCGGGCGGGACAGGGTGATGAAAAACTGTTTTTT. Its protein is CASSRAGQGDEKLFF.